The 16 T cell receptor beta chains below all came from one sample that was sequenced in a study of human T cells and chemical hapten exposure. TCRdb re-analysed the 5' RACE reads in MiXCR, keeping a single row per CDR3 protein. The sample includes 65,000 to 90,000 distinct CDR3 sequences, roughly 15% of them seen just once. From whole blood left unfractionated, total RNA was extracted. The receptor set was obtained from a female donor in good health.

This clonotype turned up a few times. The V call is TRBV27, the J call TRBJ2-1, with TRBD2 as a possible D gene (7 bases). The germline CDR1 and CDR2 sequences are MNHEY and SMNVEV (reference sequence). The V gene lost 4 bases and the J gene lost 3 bases, with 22 bases spanning the gap. This CDR3 comprises 18 residues. CDR3 sequence reads: CASSYKGGGVGNYNEQFF. In nucleotides, the CDR3 is TGTGCCAGCAGTTATAAAGGGGGAGGGGTAGGGAACTACAATGAGCAGTTCTTC.

The rearrangement uses TRBV12-3 or TRBV12-4 and TRBJ2-3; TRBD2 agrees at 9 bases. Germline trimming cut 2 bases from V and 1 base from J; bases unmatched to any gene: 1. The CDR3 runs 15 residues. DNA for the CDR3: TGTGCCAGCAGTTTACGACTAGCGGGCACAGATACGCAGTATTTT. Translation: CASSLRLAGTDTQYF.

This clonotype has just a few counts. The V and J genes are TRBV29-1 and TRBJ2-2, with TRBD2 as a possible D gene (6 bases). Germline CDR1 reads SQVTM; CDR2 reads ANQGSEA. The V end lost 7 bases, the J end lost 1 base, and 10 bases lay between the germline ends. The CDR3 is 13 amino acids. The CDR3 coding sequence is TGCAGCGCTGGACTATTGAACACCGGGGAGCTGTTTTTT. Its translation: CSAGLLNTGELFF.

V and J are TRBV18 and TRBJ1-3; the match to TRBD1 covers 7 bases. Germline assignment: CDR1 KGHSH and CDR2 LQKENI. The V and J ends lost 3 bases and 2 bases, in that order; junction bases with no gene match: 10. The CDR3 totals 17 residues. The DNA of the CDR3 is TGTGCCAGCTCACCCAATTCCCGGGACAGCACTGGAAACACCATATATTTT. Translated: CASSPNSRDSTGNTIYF.

The rearrangement joins TRBV20-1 to TRBJ1-4; 7 bases map to TRBD1. The V gene's germline CDR1 is DFQATT and CDR2 SNEGSKA (reference sequence). The CDR3 runs 16 residues. The V segment lost 2 bases and the J segment 4 bases; nucleotides outside the gene matches: 10. The CDR3 nucleotides are TGCAGTGCTAGAACCCCAGGGGGGGGATATAATGAAAAACTGTTTTTT. Protein sequence: CSARTPGGGYNEKLFF.

The sample holds a few counts of this clonotype. The V and J genes are TRBV6-6 and TRBJ2-3; TRBD2 agrees at 10 bases. V was pared by 6 bases and J by 4 bases, with 13 bases of the junction left unmatched. Germline CDR1 is MNHNY and CDR2 is SVGAGI (reference sequence). This CDR3 is built from 17 residues. CDR3 nucleotide sequence: TGTGCCAGCAGACGGAACAGAGCGGGAGGGATCGCAGATACGCAGTATTTT. Its translation: CASRRNRAGGIADTQYF.

The J gene is TRBJ1-5, the V gene TRBV27, with a tentative D call TRBD1 (6 bases). The CDR3 has 13 amino acids. CDR1 MNHEY and CDR2 SMNVEV come from the germline V gene (reference sequence). Trimming pared 11 bases from V and 6 bases from J, leaving 17 bases between. The CDR3 DNA sequence: TGTGCCCCCGGTGGAGGGGGTAGTCAGCCCCAGCATTTT. Amino acid sequence: CAPGGGGSQPQHF.

The CDR3 DNA sequence: TGTGCCAGCAGCCAAGTGGGAACGGGGGGTAGTGGCTACACCTTC. Translation: CASSQVGTGGSGYTF. V is TRBV3-1 and J is TRBJ1-2; tentative D call: TRBD1 (5 bases). Germline V lookup: CDR1 LGHDT, CDR2 YNNKEL (reference sequence). Trimming took off 1 base at V and 7 bases at J, with 16 bases between the two ends. This CDR3 has 15 residues.

This clonotype showed up just a few times. The chain recombines TRBV12-3 or TRBV12-4 with TRBJ2-3; the D is unclear. The CDR3 totals 12 residues. V was trimmed by 7 bases and J by 1 base, leaving 6 bases between them. The CDR3 loop is CASIRGTDTQYF. The CDR3, as DNA: TGTGCCAGCATACGGGGCACAGATACGCAGTATTTT.

In its sample, this clonotype was seen a few times. The genes are TRBV7-9 and TRBJ2-6, with D perhaps matching TRBD2 (5 bases). The CDR3 has 17 residues. Germline V lookup: CDR1 SEHNR, CDR2 FQNEAQ (reference sequence). Trimming removed 5 bases from V and 2 bases from J, with 16 bases in between. CDR3 coding DNA: TGTGCCAGCAGCCTACCCCCGGGAACCCCTGGGGCCAACGTCCTGACTTTC. This codes for CASSLPPGTPGANVLTF.

The J gene is TRBJ2-3, the V gene TRBV28; TRBD2 matches 8 bases. V shed 9 bases, J shed 0 bases, and the junction held 5 bases outside the gene matches. The CDR3 length is 14 residues. Per the germline V gene, CDR1 is MDHEN and CDR2 is SYDVKM. In DNA, the CDR3 is TGTGCCAGTATTGCGGGAGGCAGCACAGATACGCAGTATTTT. As protein: CASIAGGSTDTQYF. The complete variable domain, with remaining parts taken from reference TRBV28 and TRBJ2-3, reads DVKVTQSSRYLVKRTGEKVFLECVQDMDHENMFWYRQDPGLGLRLIYFSYDVKMKEKGDIPEGYSVSREKKERFSLILESASTNQTSMYLCASIAGGSTDTQYFGPGTRLTVL.

In its sample, this clonotype was seen once. V and J are TRBV5-5 and TRBJ2-7; 7 nucleotides align to TRBD1. This CDR3 spans 14 amino acids. Unmatched junction bases numbered 9, after V lost 5 bases and J lost 4 bases. Germline loops: CDR1 SGHKS, CDR2 YYEKEE (reference sequence). The CDR3 protein is CASRLDIQGYEQYF. The DNA for the CDR3 is TGTGCCAGCAGACTGGACATACAGGGGTACGAGCAGTACTTC.

This clonotype was observed a few times. The V call is TRBV6-2 or TRBV6-3, the J call TRBJ2-1, with D perhaps TRBD1 (6 bases). The CDR3 contains 13 residues. Germline V lookup: CDR1 MNHEY, CDR2 SVGEGT. Between the trimmed V and J ends, which lost 8 bases and 2 bases, there was a span of 10 bases. The DNA for the CDR3 is TGTGCCAGCGCAGGGGAAGCCTACAATGAGCAGTTCTTC. It specifies CASAGEAYNEQFF.

There are a few counts of this clonotype. The chain carries TRBV4-1 and TRBJ1-2; a possible D gene is TRBD1 (5 bases). Deletions cut 0 bases from V and 4 bases from J, with 9 bases between. The CDR3 contains 14 residues. Germline values: CDR1 MGHRA, CDR2 YSYEKL. The CDR3 protein is CASSQEKGSYGYTF. CDR3 DNA sequence: TGCGCCAGCAGCCAAGAAAAGGGGTCCTATGGCTACACCTTC.

The chain recombines TRBV5-6 with TRBJ2-1; TRBD2 agrees at 8 bases. Losses at the gene ends were 0 bases for V and 0 bases for J; bases not matched to a gene: 11. The CDR3 sequence is 19 residues long. The germline gives CDR1 SGHDT, CDR2 YYEEEE. The CDR3 DNA follows: TGTGCCAGCAGCTTGGTCCCGGGCCTAGCGGGTAGCTCCTACAATGAGCAGTTCTTC. Residues: CASSLVPGLAGSSYNEQFF.

This clonotype was recorded once. The chain joins TRBV4-3 to TRBJ2-5; D is unresolved. There are 14 residues in the CDR3. V lost 0 bases, J lost 6 bases, and 11 bases lay in between. The germline V gene encodes CDR1 LGHNA and CDR2 YSLEER. CDR3 nucleotide sequence: TGCGCCAGCAGCCAAGACCGCAATAGCAAGACCCAGTACTTC. It is translated as CASSQDRNSKTQYF.